These T cell receptor beta chains were read from a single sample in a study of T cells in Graves' hyperthyroidism and ophthalmopathy. One entry per CDR3 protein results from TCRdb running MiXCR on the multiplex PCR reads. The top ten clones hold roughly a tenth of a sample with hundreds of thousands of distinct CDR3 sequences, less than 15% of them seen once. The material sequenced was blood. These TCRs come from a woman younger than 30 with Graves' hyperthyroidism. Each CDR3 is given with its conserved first and last residue. A D gene is named only where the DNA matches it firmly. Part of the rows lack a size; the others show once, few, many or a class for expanded clones.

V	D	J	size	CDR3	DNA
TRBV11-2	-	TRBJ2-3	many	CASRYWDTQYF	TGTGCCAGCAGATATTGGGATACGCAGTATTTT
TRBV7-8	TRBD1	TRBJ1-6	-	CASSLEGQRNSPLHF	TGTGCCAGCAGCTTAGAGGGACAGAGGAATTCACCCCTCCACTTT
TRBV19	-	TRBJ2-7	-	CASSPLRGGEYEQYF	TGTGCCAGTAGTCCCCTCCGAGGGGGGGAATACGAGCAGTACTTC
TRBV20-1	TRBD2	TRBJ2-7	-	CSASHLAGGPYEQYF	TGCAGTGCTAGTCATCTAGCGGGGGGACCCTACGAGCAGTACTTC
TRBV6-5	-	TRBJ2-7	few	CASSYRATYEQYF	TGTGCCAGCAGTTATCGGGCCACCTACGAGCAGTACTTC
TRBV19	-	TRBJ1-5	few	CASSIRFYSGGFSNQPQHF	TGTGCCAGTAGTATAAGGTTTTACTCGGGGGGATTCTCTAATCAGCCCCAGCATTTT
TRBV28	-	TRBJ2-1	many	CATGEAYNEQFF	TGTGCCACCGGAGAAGCCTACAATGAGCAGTTCTTC
TRBV12-3/TRBV12-4	-	TRBJ1-1	many	CASTHSGARYTEAFF	TGTGCCAGCACTCATTCGGGGGCGAGGTATACTGAAGCTTTCTTT
TRBV5-5	-	TRBJ1-2	few	CASSLGGFPPSLYGYTF	TGTGCCAGCAGCTTGGGCGGGTTCCCTCCTTCGCTTTATGGCTACACCTTC
TRBV4-1	-	TRBJ2-2	many	CASSHLVIKNTGELFF	TGCGCCAGCAGCCACCTTGTGATCAAGAACACCGGGGAGCTGTTTTTT
TRBV20-1	-	TRBJ1-4	-	CSASWEKLFF	TGCAGTGCTAGTTGGGAAAAACTGTTTTTT
TRBV7-9	TRBD1	TRBJ2-1	few	CASSPNRQGAGYNEQFF	TGTGCCAGCAGCCCAAACCGGCAGGGGGCGGGTTACAATGAGCAGTTCTTC
TRBV9	-	TRBJ1-1	many	CASSPQGNPNTEAFF	TGTGCCAGCAGCCCCCAGGGGAATCCGAACACTGAAGCTTTCTTT
TRBV19	-	TRBJ2-5	-	CASSIYRRQETQYF	TGTGCCAGTAGCATTTATAGGCGACAAGAGACCCAGTACTTC
TRBV7-8	-	TRBJ1-5	-	CASSPHGGTDQPQHF	TGTGCCAGCAGCCCGCACGGGGGGACTGATCAGCCCCAGCATTTT
TRBV30	TRBD1	TRBJ2-7	-	CAWNPGTGEHEQYF	TGTGCCTGGAACCCCGGGACAGGGGAACACGAGCAGTACTTC